This T cell receptor (delta chain) derives from a study of gamma-delta chains in newborns, infants, children. Turning to the study itself: Microbial exposure reportedly drives polyclonal innate γδ T cell expansion after birth.

V lost 0 bases to trimming and J lost 5 bases; unmatched junction nucleotides: 13. CDR1 GEAIGNYY and CDR2 EKD come from the germline V gene. The CDR3 consists of 20 residues. In its sample, this clone ranks as medium-sized (0.01 to 0.1%). TCRdb made new clone calls on the reads using CATT. The sample records 3,500 to 4,500 delta-chain clones, 14% to 15% being singletons. The source of this sequence is a child who was a newborn, infant or young child, either healthy, febrile or measles-vaccinated (not recorded which). The specimen sequenced was blood. This chain connects TRDV2 to TRDJ3; 9 positions match TRDD3. The CDR3 DNA reads as TGTGCCTGTGACACCGTCGGGCTGGGGGATGCCGCCCGGGACACCCGACAGATGTTTTTC. Its translation is CACDTVGLGDAARDTRQMFF.